This entry describes one TCR beta chain. The antigen remains undetermined. Germline V lookup: CDR1 SGHRS, CDR2 YFSETQ. This CDR3 has 13 residues. Trimming took 0 bases from V and 6 from J, leaving 10 bases between them. These data come from a study of blood T cells in healthy people across ages. The study's findings and limits: Diversity estimated from one million T cells was considered an underestimate.

A second PCR of 7 to 11 cycles used a sample-barcoded 5' primer and a J-beta primer mix. MiXCR, run by TCRdb on the 5' RACE reads, gives a single entry per CDR3 protein. The table lists about 1 million distinct CDR3 sequences, 45% of them singletons. The sequenced sample was blood. The origin of this receptor is a woman aged 55-75 years in good health. The V gene is TRBV5-1, the J gene TRBJ2-7; D is uncertain. The CDR3 loop reads CASSLARPSEQYF. In DNA, the CDR3 is TGCGCCAGCAGCTTGGCTAGGCCCTCCGAGCAGTACTTC.